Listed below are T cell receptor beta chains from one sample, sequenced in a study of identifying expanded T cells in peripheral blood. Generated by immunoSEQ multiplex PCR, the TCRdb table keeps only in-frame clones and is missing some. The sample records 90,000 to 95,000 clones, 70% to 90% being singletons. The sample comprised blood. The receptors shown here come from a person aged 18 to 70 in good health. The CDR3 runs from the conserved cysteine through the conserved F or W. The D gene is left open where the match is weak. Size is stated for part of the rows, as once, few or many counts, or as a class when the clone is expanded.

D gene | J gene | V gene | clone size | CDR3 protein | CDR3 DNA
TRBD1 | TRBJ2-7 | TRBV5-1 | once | CASSLTSGQGAYEQYF | TGCGCCAGCAGCTTGACCTCCGGACAGGGGGCCTACGAGCAGTACTTC
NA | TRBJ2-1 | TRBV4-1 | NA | CASSHLGVTYNEQFF | TGCGCCAGCAGCCATTTGGGGGTGACCTACAATGAGCAGTTCTTC
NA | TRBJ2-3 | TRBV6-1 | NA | CASSGLADTQYF | TGTGCCAGCAGTGGTTTGGCAGATACGCAGTATTTT
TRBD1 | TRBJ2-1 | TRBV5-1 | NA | CASSLAGQGYDEQFF | TGCGCCAGCAGCTTGGCGGGACAGGGGTACGATGAGCAGTTCTTC
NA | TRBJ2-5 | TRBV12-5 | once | CASGSRIGDIQETQYF | TGTGCTAGTGGTTCTAGAATAGGGGACATCCAAGAGACCCAGTACTTC
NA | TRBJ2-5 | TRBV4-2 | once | CASSQATAVGETQYF | TGTGCCAGCAGCCAAGCGACTGCGGTCGGAGAGACCCAGTACTTC
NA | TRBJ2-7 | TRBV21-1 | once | CASSKAQRRVEYF | TGTGCCAGCAGCAAAGCCCAGCGGCGTGTGGAGTACTTC
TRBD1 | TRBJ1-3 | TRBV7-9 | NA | CASSPSDRGRLRAGNTIYF | TGTGCCAGCAGCCCATCGGACAGGGGGAGATTAAGAGCTGGAAACACCATATATTTT
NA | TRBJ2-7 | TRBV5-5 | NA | CASSPGGGSRREQYF | TGTGCCAGCAGCCCTGGGGGCGGGAGCAGGCGGGAGCAGTACTTC
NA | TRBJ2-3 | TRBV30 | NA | CAWRLPSTDTQYF | TGTGCCTGGAGATTGCCTAGCACAGATACGCAGTATTTT
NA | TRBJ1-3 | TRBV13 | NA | CASSLEGTDSGNTIYF | TGTGCCAGCAGCTTAGAAGGGACGGACTCTGGAAACACCATATATTTT
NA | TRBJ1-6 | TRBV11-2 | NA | CASSLETRGYNSPLHF | TGTGCCAGCAGCTTAGAAACTCGGGGTTATAATTCACCCCTCCACTTT
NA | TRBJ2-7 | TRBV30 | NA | CAWSESGLRDEQYF | TGTGCCTGGAGTGAATCGGGATTAAGGGACGAGCAGTACTTC
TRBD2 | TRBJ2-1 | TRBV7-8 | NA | CASSLVGGSYNEQFF | TGTGCCAGCAGCTTGGTGGGAGGGTCCTACAATGAGCAGTTCTTC
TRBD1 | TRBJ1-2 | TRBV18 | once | CASSPDGQGAFRGYTF | TGTGCCAGCTCTCCCGATGGACAGGGGGCGTTTCGTGGCTACACCTTC
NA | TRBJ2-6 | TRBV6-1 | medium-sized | CASSEQLSGANVLTF | TGTGCCAGCAGTGAACAGCTCTCTGGGGCCAACGTCCTGACTTTC
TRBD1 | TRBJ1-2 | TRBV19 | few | CASMRTGNYGYTF | TGTGCCAGTATGCGGACAGGGAACTATGGCTACACCTTC
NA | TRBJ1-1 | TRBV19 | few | CASNLRGNTEAFF | TGTGCCAGTAATCTGCGGGGGAACACTGAAGCTTTCTTT
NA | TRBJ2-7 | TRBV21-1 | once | CASTCSGLSYEQYF | TGTGCCAGCACATGTAGCGGGTTGTCCTACGAGCAGTACTTC
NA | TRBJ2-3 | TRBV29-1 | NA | CSSRQATPDTQYF | TGCAGCTCACGGCAGGCGACCCCAGATACGCAGTATTTT
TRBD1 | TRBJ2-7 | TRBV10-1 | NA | CASSSTQGAAYEQYF | TGCGCCAGCAGTTCGACTCAGGGGGCGGCCTACGAGCAGTACTTC
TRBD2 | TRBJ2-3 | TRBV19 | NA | CASSLLADNTDTQYF | TGTGCCAGTAGTTTACTAGCGGACAACACAGATACGCAGTATTTT
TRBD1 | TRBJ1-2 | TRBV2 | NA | CASSANDRALYGYTF | TGTGCCAGCAGTGCCAATGACAGGGCCCTATATGGCTACACCTTC
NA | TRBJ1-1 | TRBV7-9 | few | CASSLKAFF | TGTGCCAGCAGCTTAAAAGCTTTCTTT
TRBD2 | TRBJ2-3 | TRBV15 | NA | CATSSHGLAGRDTQYF | TGTGCCACCAGCAGCCACGGACTAGCGGGGCGGGATACGCAGTATTTT
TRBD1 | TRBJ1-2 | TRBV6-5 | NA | CASSTDWTGGLGYTF | TGTGCCAGCAGTACGGACTGGACAGGGGGCTTGGGCTACACCTTC
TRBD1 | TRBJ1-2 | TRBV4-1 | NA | CASSLGQGGLDYGYTF | TGCGCCAGCAGCCTGGGACAGGGGGGCTTGGACTATGGCTACACCTTC
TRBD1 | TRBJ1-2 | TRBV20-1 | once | CSATRQGGYTF | TGCAGTGCTACTAGACAGGGGGGCTACACCTTC
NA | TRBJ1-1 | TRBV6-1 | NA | CATHRAWDTEAFF | TGTGCCACTCACAGGGCCTGGGACACTGAAGCTTTCTTT
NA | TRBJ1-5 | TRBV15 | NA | CATSRDGPSSPVGQPQHF | TGTGCCACCAGCAGAGATGGTCCGAGTTCCCCCGTAGGTCAGCCCCAGCATTTT
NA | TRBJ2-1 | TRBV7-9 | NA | CASSLVQYPYNEQFF | TGTGCCAGCAGCTTAGTTCAGTACCCTTACAATGAGCAGTTCTTC
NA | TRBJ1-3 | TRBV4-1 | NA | CASSTIRGQDTIYF | TGCGCCAGCAGCACAATCCGGGGGCAGGACACCATATATTTT
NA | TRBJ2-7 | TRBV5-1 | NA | CASSLQTGAQYF | TGCGCCAGCAGCTTGCAAACAGGAGCGCAGTACTTC
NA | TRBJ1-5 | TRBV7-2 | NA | CASSLDGGWNQPQHF | TGTGCCAGCAGCTTAGATGGAGGGTGGAATCAGCCCCAGCATTTT
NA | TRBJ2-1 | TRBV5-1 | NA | CASSLTHGTDNEQFF | TGCGCCAGCAGCTTGACCCACGGGACCGACAATGAGCAGTTCTTC